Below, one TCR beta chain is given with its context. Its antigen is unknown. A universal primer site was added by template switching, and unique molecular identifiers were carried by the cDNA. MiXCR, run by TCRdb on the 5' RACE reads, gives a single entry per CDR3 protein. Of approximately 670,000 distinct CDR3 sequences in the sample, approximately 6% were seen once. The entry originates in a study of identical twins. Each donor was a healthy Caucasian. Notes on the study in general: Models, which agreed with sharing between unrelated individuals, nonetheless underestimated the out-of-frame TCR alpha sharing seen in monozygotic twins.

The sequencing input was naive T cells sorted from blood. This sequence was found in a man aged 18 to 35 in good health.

The CDR3 nucleotides read TGTGCCAGTAGTATAACCGAGTACACTGAAGCTTTCTTT. Its protein product is CASSITEYTEAFF. The rearrangement joins TRBV19 to TRBJ1-1; D unresolved. The CDR3 is 13 amino acids. Trimming took 2 bases from V and 3 from J, leaving 7 bases between them. Germline V lookup: CDR1 LNHDA, CDR2 SQIVND (reference sequence).